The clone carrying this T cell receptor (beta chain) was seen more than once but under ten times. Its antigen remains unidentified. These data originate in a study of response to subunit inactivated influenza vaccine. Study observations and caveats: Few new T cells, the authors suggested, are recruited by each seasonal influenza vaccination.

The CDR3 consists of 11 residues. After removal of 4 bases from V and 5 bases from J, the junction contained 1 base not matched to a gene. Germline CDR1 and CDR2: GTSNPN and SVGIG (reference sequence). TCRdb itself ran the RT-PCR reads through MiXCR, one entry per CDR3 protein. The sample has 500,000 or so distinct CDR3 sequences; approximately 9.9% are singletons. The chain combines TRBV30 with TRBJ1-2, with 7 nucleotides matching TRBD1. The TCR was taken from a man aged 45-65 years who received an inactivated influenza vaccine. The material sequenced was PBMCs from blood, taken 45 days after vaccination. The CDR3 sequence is CAWTRGYGYTF. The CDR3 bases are TGTGCCTGGACCAGGGGGTATGGCTACACCTTC. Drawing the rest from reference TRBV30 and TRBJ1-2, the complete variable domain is SQTIHQWPATLVQPVGSPLSLECTVEGTSNPNLYWYRQAAGRGLQLLFYSVGIGQISSEVPQNLSASRPQDRQFILSSKKLLLSDSGFYLCAWTRGYGYTFGSGTRLTVV.